This TCR beta chain was recovered during a study of response to subunit inactivated influenza vaccine. This clonotype was picked up a small number of times. Its antigen is undetermined. General observations from the study: After each seasonal influenza vaccination, few new T cells are recruited, the authors suggested.

TCRdb reanalysed the RT-PCR reads using MiXCR and keeps one entry per CDR3 protein. The repertoire holds about 700,000 distinct CDR3 sequences, about 15% seen once, with approximately 10% in the top ten. Germline V gene sequence: CDR1 SEHNR, CDR2 FQNEAQ (reference sequence). The CDR3 extends over 15 amino acids. V lost 7 bases, J lost 4 bases, and 18 bases lay in between. This rearrangement joins TRBV7-9 to TRBJ2-3; D might be TRBD2 (7 bases). Sequencing used PBMCs from blood, obtained approximately 13 days after vaccination. The clonotype was recovered from a man aged 50-59 years who received an inactivated influenza vaccine. CDR3 nucleotide sequence: TGTGCCAGCACCCCCCGAGGGGGGGGGGCAGATACGCAGTATTTT. As protein: CASTPRGGGADTQYF.